The clone carrying this T cell receptor (beta chain) was found once. Its antigen is unidentified. The data originate from a study of long-term antiretroviral therapy in people with HIV. Study-wide findings and caveats: Controls had broader CDR3 length ranges than HIV repertoires did. Post-ART samples showed increased diversity that remained below transplant donor control levels.

At the survey level, the v3.0 immunoSEQ assay was run. Only in-frame clones appear in the TCRdb table, and some are missing; sequencing was by immunoSEQ multiplex PCR. The sample shows about 39,000 clones, 85% to 90% of them seen only once. V dropped 5 bases and J dropped 9; count of bases not matched to a gene: 5. The CDR3 sequence is 14 residues long. From germline, CDR1 is MNHEY and CDR2 SMNVEV (reference sequence). This sequence originates from a woman in her forties or fifties with HIV. V usage is TRBV27 and J usage is TRBJ2-1, with TRBD2 matching over 12 bases. The sequencing here drew on unsorted PBMCs, taken 3.1 years after starting antiretroviral therapy. CDR3 nucleotide sequence: TGTGCCAGCAGTACCCGACTAGCGGGGGTTGAGCAGTTCTTC. It is translated as CASSTRLAGVEQFF.